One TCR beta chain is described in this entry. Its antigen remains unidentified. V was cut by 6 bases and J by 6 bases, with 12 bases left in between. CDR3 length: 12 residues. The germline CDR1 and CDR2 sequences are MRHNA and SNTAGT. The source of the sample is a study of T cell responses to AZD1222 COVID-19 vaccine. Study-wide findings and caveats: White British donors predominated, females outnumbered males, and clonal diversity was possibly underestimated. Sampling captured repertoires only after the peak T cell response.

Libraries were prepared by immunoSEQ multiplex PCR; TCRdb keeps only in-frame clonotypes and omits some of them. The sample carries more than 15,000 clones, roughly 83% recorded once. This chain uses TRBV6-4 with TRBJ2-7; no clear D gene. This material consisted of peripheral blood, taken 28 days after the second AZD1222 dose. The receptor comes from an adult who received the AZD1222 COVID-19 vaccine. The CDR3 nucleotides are TGTGCCAGCAGCCTTCTGCCCCTCGAGCAGTACTTC. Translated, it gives CASSLLPLEQYF.